The clone carrying this T cell receptor (beta chain) was detected ten times or more. Its antigen is not identified. Everyone who gave samples was a healthy Caucasian. There are 11 residues in the CDR3. Germline V gives CDR1 MDHEN, CDR2 SYDVKM. The V end was cut by 11 bases, the J end by 4 bases, with 12 bases between. The data originate from a study of identical twins. One entry per CDR3 protein, called by TCRdb with MiXCR from the 5' RACE reads. Altogether hundreds of thousands of distinct CDR3 sequences are present, roughly 6% being singletons, with the ten largest covering around 1.9%. Findings and caveats of the study: Analyses based on zero insertions could be partly confounded by invariant MAIT and iNKT cells. High-abundance cord blood beta clonotypes had fewer insertions; memory repertoires showed none.

The receptor's source is a man aged 18 to 35 in good health. The chain recombines TRBV28 with TRBJ2-7; D unresolved. The sequencing input was naive T cells sorted from blood. CDR3 sequence (DNA): TGTGCCTCCCAGGAACGGTACGAGCAGTACTTC. Translation gives CASQERYEQYF.